This entry features one T cell receptor (beta chain) sequence. Method: immunoSEQ multiplex PCR; TCRdb's copy keeps in-frame clones and lacks some. The table includes about 170,000 clones, about nine tenths detected once. The source of the sample is a study of blood T cell repertoires in COVID-19. Study in general: T cells, B-cell-depleted T cells, or PBMCs supplied cDNA or gDNA.

Germline V gene data show CDR1 as ENHRY and CDR2 as SYGVKD. The V end was cut by 3 bases, the J end by 4 bases, with 5 bases between. CDR3 size: 12 residues. Participants, roughly 18 to 89 years old, spanned more than 20 US areas. Assignments of participants to cohorts depended upon their own reported clinical history. Two negative PCRs, clearance, or symptom resolution were required of recovered Cohort 3 donors. The V call is TRBV10-3, the J call TRBJ2-3, with TRBD1 as a possible D gene (5 bases). This receptor was taken from a woman in her late teens or twenties who had recovered from COVID-19. Material for sequencing was PBMCs or T cells enriched from blood (not recorded which). CDR3 sequence (DNA): TGTGCCATCAGTGAAGGGGCAGATACGCAGTATTTT. The encoded protein is CAISEGADTQYF.